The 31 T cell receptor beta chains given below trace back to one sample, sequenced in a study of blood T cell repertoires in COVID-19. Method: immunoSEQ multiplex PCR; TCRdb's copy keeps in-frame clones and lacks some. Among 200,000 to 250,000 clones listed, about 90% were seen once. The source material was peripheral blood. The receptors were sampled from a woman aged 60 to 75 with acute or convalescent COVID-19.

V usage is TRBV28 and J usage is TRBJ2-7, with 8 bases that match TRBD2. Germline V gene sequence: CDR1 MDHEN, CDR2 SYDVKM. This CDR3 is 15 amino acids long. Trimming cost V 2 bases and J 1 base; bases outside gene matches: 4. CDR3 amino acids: CASSLKAGGSYEQYF. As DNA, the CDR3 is TGTGCCAGCAGTTTAAAGGCGGGAGGATCCTACGAGCAGTACTTC.

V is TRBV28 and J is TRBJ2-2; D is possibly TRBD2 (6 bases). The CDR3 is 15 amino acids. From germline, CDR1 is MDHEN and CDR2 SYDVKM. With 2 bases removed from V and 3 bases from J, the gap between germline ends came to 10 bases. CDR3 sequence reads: CASSLRGLYTGELFF. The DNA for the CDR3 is TGTGCCAGCAGTTTAAGGGGACTCTACACCGGGGAGCTGTTTTTT.

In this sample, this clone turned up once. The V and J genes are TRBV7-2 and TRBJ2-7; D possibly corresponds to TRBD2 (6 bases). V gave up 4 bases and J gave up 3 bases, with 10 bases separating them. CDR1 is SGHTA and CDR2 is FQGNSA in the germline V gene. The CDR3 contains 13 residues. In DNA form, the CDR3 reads TGTGCCAGCAGCTCCTGGGGAGGCTACGAGCAGTACTTC. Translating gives CASSSWGGYEQYF.

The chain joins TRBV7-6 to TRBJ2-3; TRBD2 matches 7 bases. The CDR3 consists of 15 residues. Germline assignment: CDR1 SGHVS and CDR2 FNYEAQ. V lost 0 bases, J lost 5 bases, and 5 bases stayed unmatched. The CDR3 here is CASSLAPGEGDTQYF. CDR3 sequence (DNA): TGTGCCAGCAGCTTAGCTCCGGGGGAGGGAGATACGCAGTATTTT. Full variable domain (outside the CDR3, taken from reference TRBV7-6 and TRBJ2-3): GAGVSQSPRYKVTKRGQDVALRCDPISGHVSLYWYRQALGQGPEFLTYFNYEAQQDKSGLPNDRFSAERPEGSISTLTIQRTEQRDSAMYRCASSLAPGEGDTQYFGPGTRLTVL.

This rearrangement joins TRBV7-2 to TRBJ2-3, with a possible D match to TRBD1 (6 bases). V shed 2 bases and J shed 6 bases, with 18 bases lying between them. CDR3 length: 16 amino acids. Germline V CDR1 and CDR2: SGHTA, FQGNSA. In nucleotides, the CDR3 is TGTGCCAGCAGCTTAAGCCCGGACCCGAGGGGGGATACGCAGTATTTT. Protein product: CASSLSPDPRGDTQYF.

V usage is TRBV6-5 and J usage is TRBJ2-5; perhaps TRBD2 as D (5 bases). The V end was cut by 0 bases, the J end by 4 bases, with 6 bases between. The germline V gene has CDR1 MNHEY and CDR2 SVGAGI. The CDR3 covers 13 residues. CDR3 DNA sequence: TGTGCCAGCAGTTACTCTCGGGGAGAGACCCAGTACTTC. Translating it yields CASSYSRGETQYF.

The CDR3 region has the DNA TGTGCCAGCAGCCCCAGATCTCTCTCCTACAATGAGCAGTTCTTC. Its translation: CASSPRSLSYNEQFF. The V gene is TRBV7-9, the J gene TRBJ2-1; D gene uncertain. This CDR3 spans 15 amino acids. Trimming pared 5 bases from V and 0 bases from J, leaving 11 bases between. Germline CDR1 is SEHNR and CDR2 is FQNEAQ (reference sequence).

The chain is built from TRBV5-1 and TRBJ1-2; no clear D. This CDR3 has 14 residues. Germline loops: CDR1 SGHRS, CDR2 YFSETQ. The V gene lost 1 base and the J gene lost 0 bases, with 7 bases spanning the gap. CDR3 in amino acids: CASSLRETNYGYTF. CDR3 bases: TGCGCCAGCAGCTTGAGAGAGACTAACTATGGCTACACCTTC.

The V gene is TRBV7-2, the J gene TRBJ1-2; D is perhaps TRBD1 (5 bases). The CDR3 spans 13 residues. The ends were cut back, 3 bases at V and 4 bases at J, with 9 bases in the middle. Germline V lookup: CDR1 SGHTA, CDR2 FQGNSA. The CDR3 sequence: CASSFGRAYGYTF. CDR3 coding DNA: TGTGCCAGCAGCTTCGGCAGGGCCTATGGCTACACCTTC.

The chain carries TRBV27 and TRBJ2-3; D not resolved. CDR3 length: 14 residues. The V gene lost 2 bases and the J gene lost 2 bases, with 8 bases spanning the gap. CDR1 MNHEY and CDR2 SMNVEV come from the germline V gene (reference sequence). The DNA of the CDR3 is TGTGCCAGCAGTTTAGGCCATCACACAGATACGCAGTATTTT. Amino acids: CASSLGHHTDTQYF.

DNA for the CDR3: TGTGCCAGTAATGCCCAGGGGGGCTCTGGGGCCAACGTCCTGACTTTC. Protein product: CASNAQGGSGANVLTF. The chain couples TRBV19 to TRBJ2-6, with D possibly being TRBD1 (7 bases). This CDR3 comprises 16 residues. V lost 7 bases to trimming and J lost 0 bases, with 13 bases between them. Germline lookup yields CDR1 LNHDA and CDR2 SQIVND (reference sequence).

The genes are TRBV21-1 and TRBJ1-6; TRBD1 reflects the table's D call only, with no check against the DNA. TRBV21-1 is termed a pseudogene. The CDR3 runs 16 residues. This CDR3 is CASSLPAGTANSPLHF. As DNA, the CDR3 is TGTGCCAGCAGCCTCCCCGCCGGGACAGCTAATTCACCCCTCCACTTT.

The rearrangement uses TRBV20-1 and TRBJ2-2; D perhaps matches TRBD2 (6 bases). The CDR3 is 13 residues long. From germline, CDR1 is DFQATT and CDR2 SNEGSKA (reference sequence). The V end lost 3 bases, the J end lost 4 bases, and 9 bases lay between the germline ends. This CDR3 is CSASWGVTGELFF. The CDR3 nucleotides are TGCAGTGCTAGTTGGGGGGTCACCGGGGAGCTGTTTTTT.

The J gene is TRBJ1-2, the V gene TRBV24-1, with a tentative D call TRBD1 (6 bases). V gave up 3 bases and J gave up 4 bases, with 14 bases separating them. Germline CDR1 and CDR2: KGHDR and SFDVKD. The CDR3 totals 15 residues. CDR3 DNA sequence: TGTGCCACCAGTGATCCTTACAGGGTCGGCTATGGCTACACCTTC. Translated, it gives CATSDPYRVGYGYTF.

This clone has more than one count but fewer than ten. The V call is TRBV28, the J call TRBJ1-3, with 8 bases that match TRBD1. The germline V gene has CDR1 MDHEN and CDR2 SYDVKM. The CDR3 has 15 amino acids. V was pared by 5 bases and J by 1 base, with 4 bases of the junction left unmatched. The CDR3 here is CASSMDRASGNTIYF. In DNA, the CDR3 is TGTGCCAGCAGTATGGACAGGGCGTCTGGAAACACCATATATTTT.

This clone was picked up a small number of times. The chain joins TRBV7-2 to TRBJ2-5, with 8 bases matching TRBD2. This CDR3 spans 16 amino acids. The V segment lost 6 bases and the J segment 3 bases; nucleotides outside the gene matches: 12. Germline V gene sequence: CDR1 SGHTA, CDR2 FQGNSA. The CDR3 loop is CASSSLGGGMKETQYF. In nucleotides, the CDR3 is TGTGCCAGCAGTAGTCTTGGCGGGGGGATGAAAGAGACCCAGTACTTC.

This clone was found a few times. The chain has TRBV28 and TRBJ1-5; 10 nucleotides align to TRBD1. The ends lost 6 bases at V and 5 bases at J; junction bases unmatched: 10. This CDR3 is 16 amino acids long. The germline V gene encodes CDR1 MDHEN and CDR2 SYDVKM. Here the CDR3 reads CASSKNRDRGDQPQHF. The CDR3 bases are TGTGCCAGCAGCAAGAACCGGGACAGGGGCGATCAGCCCCAGCATTTT.

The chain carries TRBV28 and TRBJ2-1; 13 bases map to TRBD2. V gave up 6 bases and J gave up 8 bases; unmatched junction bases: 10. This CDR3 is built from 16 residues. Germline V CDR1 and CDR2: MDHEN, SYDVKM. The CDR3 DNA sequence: TGTGCCAGCAGATCCTTACTAGCGGGGGGGTTCGATGAGCAGTTCTTC. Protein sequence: CASRSLLAGGFDEQFF.

CDR3 sequence reads: CASSPDRGNTEAFF. The CDR3 region has the DNA TGTGCCAGCAGCCCAGACAGGGGTAACACTGAAGCTTTCTTT. V usage is TRBV7-8 and J usage is TRBJ1-1, with 8 bases lining up with TRBD1. This CDR3 region has 14 residues. Germline trimming cut 5 bases from V and 2 bases from J; bases unmatched to any gene: 4. The germline CDR1 and CDR2 sequences are SGHVS and FQNEAQ.

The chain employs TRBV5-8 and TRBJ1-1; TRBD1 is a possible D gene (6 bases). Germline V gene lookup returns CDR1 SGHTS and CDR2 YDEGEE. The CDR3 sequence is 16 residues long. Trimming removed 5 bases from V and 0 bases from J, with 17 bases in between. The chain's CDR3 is CASRPSGDRLNTEAFF. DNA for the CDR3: TGTGCCAGCAGACCTTCAGGAGACAGGCTGAACACTGAAGCTTTCTTT.

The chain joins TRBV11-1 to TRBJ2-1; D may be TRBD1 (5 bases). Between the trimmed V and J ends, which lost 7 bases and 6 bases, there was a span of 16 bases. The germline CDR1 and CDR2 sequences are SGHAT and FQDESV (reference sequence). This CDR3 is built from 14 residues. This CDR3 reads CASTGTAGLNEQFF. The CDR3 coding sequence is TGTGCCAGCACTGGCACAGCAGGGCTCAATGAGCAGTTCTTC.

The CDR3 bases are TGTGCCAGCAGCCACAGGGAAGCGGGCACTGAAGCTTTCTTT. As protein: CASSHREAGTEAFF. V usage is TRBV3-1 (or the pseudogene TRBV3-2) and J usage is TRBJ1-1, with a tentative D call TRBD1 (5 bases). Trimming removed 3 bases from V and 4 bases from J, with 12 bases in between. Germline CDR1 and CDR2: LGHDT and YNNKEL (reference sequence). The CDR3 length is 14 residues.

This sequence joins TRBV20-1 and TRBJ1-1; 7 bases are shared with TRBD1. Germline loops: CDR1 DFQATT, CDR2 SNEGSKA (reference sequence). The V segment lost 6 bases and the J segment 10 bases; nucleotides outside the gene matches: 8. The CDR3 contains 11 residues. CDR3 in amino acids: CSAIRQGGAFF. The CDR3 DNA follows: TGCAGTGCCATCCGACAGGGCGGAGCTTTCTTT.

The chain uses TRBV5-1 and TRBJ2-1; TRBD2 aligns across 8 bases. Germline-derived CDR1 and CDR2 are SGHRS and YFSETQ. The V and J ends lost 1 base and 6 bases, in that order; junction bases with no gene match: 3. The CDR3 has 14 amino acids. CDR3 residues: CASSLTSGSNEQFF. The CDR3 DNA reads TGCGCCAGCAGCTTGACTAGCGGCTCCAATGAGCAGTTCTTC.

The CDR3 loop is CASSQARWEKLFF. CDR3 in DNA: TGTGCCAGCAGCCAAGCGAGATGGGAAAAACTGTTTTTT. The chain employs TRBV3-1 (or the pseudogene TRBV3-2) and TRBJ1-4; D is undetermined. The CDR3 runs to 13 residues. Germline loops: CDR1 LGHDT, CDR2 YNNKEL (reference sequence). V lost 1 base and J lost 8, with 8 bases in between.

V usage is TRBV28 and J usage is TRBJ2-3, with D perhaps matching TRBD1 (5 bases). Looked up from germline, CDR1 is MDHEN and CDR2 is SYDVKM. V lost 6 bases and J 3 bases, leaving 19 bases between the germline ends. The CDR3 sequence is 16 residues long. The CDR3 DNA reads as TGTGCCAGCAGGTACCCTTGGGCAGGGAAAACAGATACGCAGTATTTT. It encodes CASRYPWAGKTDTQYF.

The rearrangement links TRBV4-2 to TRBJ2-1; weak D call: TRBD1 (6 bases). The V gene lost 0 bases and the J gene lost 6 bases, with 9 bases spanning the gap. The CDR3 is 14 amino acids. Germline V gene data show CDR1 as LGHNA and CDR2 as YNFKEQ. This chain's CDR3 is CASSQDRRGNEQFF. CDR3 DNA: TGTGCCAGCAGCCAAGATCGCAGGGGCAATGAGCAGTTCTTC.

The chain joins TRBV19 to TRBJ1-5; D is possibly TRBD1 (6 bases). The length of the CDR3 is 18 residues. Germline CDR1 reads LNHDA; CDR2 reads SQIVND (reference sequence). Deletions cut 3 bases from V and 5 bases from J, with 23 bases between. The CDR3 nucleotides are TGTGCCAGTAGTATCGTCCGGTCCGTCAGGGGATGGGATCAGCCCCAGCATTTT. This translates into CASSIVRSVRGWDQPQHF.

As DNA, the CDR3 is TGTGCCAGCAGGGTAGGGGGAGGGGACGACGAGCAGTACTTC. Translated: CASRVGGGDDEQYF. The V and J genes are TRBV21-1 and TRBJ2-7; the table names TRBD2, a call not compared with the DNA. TRBV21-1 is a pseudogene locus. The CDR3 has 14 amino acids.

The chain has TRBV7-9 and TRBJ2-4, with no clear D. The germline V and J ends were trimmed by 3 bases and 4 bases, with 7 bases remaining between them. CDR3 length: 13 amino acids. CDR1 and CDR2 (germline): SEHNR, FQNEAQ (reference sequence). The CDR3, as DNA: TGTGCCAGCAGCTTGGCGGATAAAAACATTCAGTACTTC. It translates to CASSLADKNIQYF.

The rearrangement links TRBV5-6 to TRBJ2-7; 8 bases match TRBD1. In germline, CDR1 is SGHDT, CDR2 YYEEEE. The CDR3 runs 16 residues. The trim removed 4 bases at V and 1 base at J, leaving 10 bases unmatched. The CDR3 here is CASSRSDRAESYEQYF. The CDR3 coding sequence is TGTGCCAGCAGCCGCTCGGACAGGGCTGAGTCCTACGAGCAGTACTTC. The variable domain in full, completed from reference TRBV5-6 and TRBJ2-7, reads DAGVTQSPTHLIKTRGQQVTLRCSPKSGHDTVSWYQQALGQGPQFIFQYYEEEERQRGNFPDRFSGHQFPNYSSELNVNALLLGDSALYLCASSRSDRAESYEQYFGPGTRLTVT.